This section outlines one T cell receptor beta chain sequence together with its context. The data are from a study of T-cell reconstitution after alpha-beta-depleted transplantation in children. The CDR3 contains 12 residues. V dropped 3 bases and J dropped 0 bases, with 5 bases sitting between them. CDR1 and CDR2 (germline): SQVTM, ANQGSEA. Construction of the TCRbeta library involved unique molecular identifiers. TCRdb itself ran the PCR reads through MiXCR, one entry per CDR3 protein. The data show 250,000 to 350,000 distinct CDR3 sequences, approximately 9.8% seen once. This sample comprised PBMCs from the stem cell graft donor, obtained from the stem cell graft. This TCR was recovered from a human donor who donated a stem cell graft to a child with SCID. This chain connects TRBV29-1 to TRBJ1-1; D not certain. The DNA for the CDR3 is TGCAGCGTTGAGTCGGTGAACACTGAAGCTTTCTTT. Translating gives CSVESVNTEAFF.